This TCR beta chain was documented in a study of regulatory T cells in long-lasting Graves disease. Background on the study: By definition, persistent Graves' disease involved antithyroid drugs for over 5 years alongside positive TSH receptor antibodies. Study observations and caveats: Accuracy could have been hurt by small sample size. Lower TCR diversity characterized persistent Graves' patients relative to newly diagnosed patients.

The time point here: persistent/refractory GD, antithyroid drugs over 5 years with positive TRAb. The TCR library was prepared using RNA isolated from PBMCs. The TCR beta library used iRepertoire HTBI primers with Arm-PCR amplification of CDR3. Source study methods: Segment identification across samples yielded roughly 62 TRBV and 14 TRBJ segments. TCRdb reprocessed the multiplex PCR reads via MiXCR and lists one record per CDR3 protein. These V and J calls are TCRdb output, not the study's own analysis. The sample lists about 310,000 distinct CDR3 sequences; 22% were seen once. This clonotype was counted only a few times. Its matching antigen is unknown. V lost 2 bases and J lost 3, with 9 bases in between. Germline V lookup: CDR1 MDHEN, CDR2 SYDVKM. This CDR3 comprises 14 residues.

The chain carries TRBV28 and TRBJ2-3; TRBD2 might be the D (6 bases). The TCR sequence derives from a female donor with Graves disease. The input for sequencing was peripheral blood mononuclear cells (PBMCs), taken when the disease was refractory, from a patient treated with antithyroid drugs. CDR3 region: CASSLTGVTDTQYF. The CDR3 nucleotides read TGTGCCAGCAGTTTAACGGGAGTTACAGATACGCAGTATTTT.